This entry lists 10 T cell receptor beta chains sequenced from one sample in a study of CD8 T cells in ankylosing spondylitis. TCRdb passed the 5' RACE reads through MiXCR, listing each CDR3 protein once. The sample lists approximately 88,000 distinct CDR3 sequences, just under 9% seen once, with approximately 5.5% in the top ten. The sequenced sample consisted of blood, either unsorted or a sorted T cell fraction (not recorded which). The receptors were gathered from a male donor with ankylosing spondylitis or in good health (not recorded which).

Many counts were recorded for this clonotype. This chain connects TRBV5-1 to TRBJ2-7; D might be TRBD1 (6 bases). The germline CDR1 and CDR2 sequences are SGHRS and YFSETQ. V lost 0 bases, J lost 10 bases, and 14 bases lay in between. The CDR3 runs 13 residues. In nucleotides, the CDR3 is TGCGCCAGCAGCTTGGAATGGGGGCTCCTCCAGTACTTC. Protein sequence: CASSLEWGLLQYF. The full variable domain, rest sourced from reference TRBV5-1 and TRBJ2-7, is KAGVTQTPRYLIKTRGQQVTLSCSPISGHRSVSWYQQTPGQGLQFLFEYFSETQRNKGNFPGRFSGRQFSNSRSEMNVSTLELGDSALYLCASSLEWGLLQYFGPGTRLTVT.

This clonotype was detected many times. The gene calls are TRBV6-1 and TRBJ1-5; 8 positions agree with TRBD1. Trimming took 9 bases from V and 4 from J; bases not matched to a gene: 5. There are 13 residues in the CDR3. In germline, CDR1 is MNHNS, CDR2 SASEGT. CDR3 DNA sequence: TGTGCCAGTGGACAGGGAGAAAATCAGCCCCAGCATTTT. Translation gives CASGQGENQPQHF.

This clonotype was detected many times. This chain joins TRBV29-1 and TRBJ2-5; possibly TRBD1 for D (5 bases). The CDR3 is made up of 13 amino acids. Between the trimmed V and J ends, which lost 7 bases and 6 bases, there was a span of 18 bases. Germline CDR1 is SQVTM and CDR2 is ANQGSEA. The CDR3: CSALSQGIKTQYF. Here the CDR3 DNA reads TGCAGCGCATTGTCGCAGGGTATTAAGACCCAGTACTTC.

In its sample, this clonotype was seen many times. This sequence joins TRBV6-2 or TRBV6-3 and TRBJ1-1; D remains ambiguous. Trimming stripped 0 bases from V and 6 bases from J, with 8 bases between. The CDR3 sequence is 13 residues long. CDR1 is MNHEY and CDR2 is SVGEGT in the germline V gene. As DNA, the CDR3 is TGTGCCAGCAGTTACTCTCGGGGTGCTGAAGCTTTCTTT. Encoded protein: CASSYSRGAEAFF.

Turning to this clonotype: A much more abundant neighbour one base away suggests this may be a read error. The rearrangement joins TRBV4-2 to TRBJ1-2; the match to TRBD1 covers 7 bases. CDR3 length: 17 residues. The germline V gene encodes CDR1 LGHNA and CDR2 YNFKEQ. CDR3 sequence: CASIQPIANLQGRGYTF. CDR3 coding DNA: TGTGCCAGCATCCAACCGATCGCTAATTTACAGGGGCGCGGCTACACCTTC.

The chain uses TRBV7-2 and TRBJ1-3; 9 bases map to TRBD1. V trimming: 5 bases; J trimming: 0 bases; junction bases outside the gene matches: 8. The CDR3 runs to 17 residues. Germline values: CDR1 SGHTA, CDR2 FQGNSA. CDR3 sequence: CASSRGTGIFSGNTIYF. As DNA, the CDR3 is TGTGCCAGCAGCCGGGGGACAGGGATTTTCTCTGGAAACACCATATATTTT. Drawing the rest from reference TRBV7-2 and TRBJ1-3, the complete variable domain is GAGVSQSPSNKVTEKGKDVELRCDPISGHTALYWYRQSLGQGLEFLIYFQGNSAPDKSGLPSDRFSAERTGGSVSTLTIQRTQQEDSAVYLCASSRGTGIFSGNTIYFGEGSWLTVV.

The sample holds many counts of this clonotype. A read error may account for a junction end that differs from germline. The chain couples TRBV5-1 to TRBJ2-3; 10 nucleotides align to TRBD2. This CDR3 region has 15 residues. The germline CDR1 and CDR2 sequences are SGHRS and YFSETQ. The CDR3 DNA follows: TGCGCCAGCAGCGAAAGCGGGGGGGTCACAGACACGCAGTATTTT. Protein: CASSESGGVTDTQYF.

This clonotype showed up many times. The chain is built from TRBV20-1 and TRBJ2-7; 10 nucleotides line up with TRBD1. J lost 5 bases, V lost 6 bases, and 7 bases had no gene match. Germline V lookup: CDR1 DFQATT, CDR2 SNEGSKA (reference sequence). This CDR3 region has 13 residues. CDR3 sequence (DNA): TGCAGTGCAAACTCCGGGACAGGGGACGAGCAGTACTTC. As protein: CSANSGTGDEQYF.

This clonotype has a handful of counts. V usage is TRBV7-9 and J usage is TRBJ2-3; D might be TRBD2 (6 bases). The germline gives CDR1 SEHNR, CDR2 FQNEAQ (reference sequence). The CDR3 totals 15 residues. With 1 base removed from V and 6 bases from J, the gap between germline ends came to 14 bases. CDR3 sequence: CASSLVSAGIDTQYF. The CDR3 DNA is TGTGCCAGCAGCTTAGTGTCGGCGGGGATTGATACGCAGTATTTT.

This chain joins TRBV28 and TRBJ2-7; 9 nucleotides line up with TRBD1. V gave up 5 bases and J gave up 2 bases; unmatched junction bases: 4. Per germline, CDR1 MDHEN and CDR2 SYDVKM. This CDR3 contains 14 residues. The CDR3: CASSADRGAYEQYF. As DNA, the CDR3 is TGTGCCAGCAGTGCGGACAGGGGCGCCTACGAGCAGTACTTC.